This T cell receptor (beta chain) derives from a study of cytomegalovirus exposure and HLA in healthy donors. The CDR3 length is 14 residues. The ends were cut back, 0 bases at V and 1 base at J, with 7 bases in the middle. Germline V gives CDR1 SGHRS, CDR2 YFSETQ. Concerning this clone: The antigen is not known.

Study results and limitations: Presence/absence comparisons presumed near-even sequencing depth among donors. Researchers reported in a later analysis that a missense DCLRE1C variant was tied to TCR beta V- and J-gene trimming.

The PCR was carried out with 60 Vbeta primers and 13 Jbeta primers. Only in-frame clones appear in the TCRdb table, and some are missing; sequencing was by immunoSEQ multiplex PCR. The sample contains approximately 70,000 clones, about two thirds of which appear only once. The specimen was PBMCs. This chain links TRBV5-1 with TRBJ1-1, with a tentative D call TRBD1 (5 bases). The receptor was derived from a woman aged 40 to 49 in good health and CMV-seropositive. The CDR3 DNA reads as TGCGCCAGCAGCTTGGTAACAGGGAACACTGAAGCTTTCTTT. Its translation: CASSLVTGNTEAFF.